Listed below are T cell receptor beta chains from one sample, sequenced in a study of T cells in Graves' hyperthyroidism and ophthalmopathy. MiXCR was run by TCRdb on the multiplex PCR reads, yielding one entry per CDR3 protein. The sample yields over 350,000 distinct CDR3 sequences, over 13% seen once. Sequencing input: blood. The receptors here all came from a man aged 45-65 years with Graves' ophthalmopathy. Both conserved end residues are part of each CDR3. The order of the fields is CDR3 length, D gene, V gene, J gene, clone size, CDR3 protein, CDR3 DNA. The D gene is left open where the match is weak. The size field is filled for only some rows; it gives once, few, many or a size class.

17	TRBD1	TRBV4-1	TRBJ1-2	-	CASSQVPGTAALGGYTF	TGCGCCAGCAGCCAAGTCCCCGGGACAGCGGCTTTGGGGGGCTACACCTTC
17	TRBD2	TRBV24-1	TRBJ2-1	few	CATSDPRTSGRPNEQFF	TGTGCCACCAGTGATCCCCGGACTAGCGGGAGGCCCAATGAGCAGTTCTTC
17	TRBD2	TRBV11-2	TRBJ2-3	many	CASSLVPSGTSTDTQYF	TGTGCCAGCAGCTTAGTGCCTAGCGGTACTAGCACAGATACGCAGTATTTT
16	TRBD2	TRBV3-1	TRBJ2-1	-	CASSQDDGRAGNEQFF	TGTGCCAGCAGCCAAGATGACGGGAGGGCCGGTAATGAGCAGTTCTTC
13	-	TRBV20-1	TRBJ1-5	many	CSARTPGNQPQHF	TGCAGTGCCCGGACCCCGGGGAATCAGCCCCAGCATTTT
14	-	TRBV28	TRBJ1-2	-	CASSLGQGHHGYTF	TGTGCCAGCAGCCTAGGGCAGGGACACCATGGCTACACCTTC
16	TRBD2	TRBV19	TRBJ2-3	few	CASSMALAGSTDTQYF	TGTGCCAGTAGTATGGCCCTAGCGGGGAGCACAGATACGCAGTATTTT
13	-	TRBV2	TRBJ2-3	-	CASEWGVRDTQYF	TGTGCCAGCGAGTGGGGAGTTCGCGATACGCAGTATTTT
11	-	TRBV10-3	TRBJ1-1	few	CATKQNTEAFF	TGTGCCACCAAACAGAACACTGAAGCTTTCTTT
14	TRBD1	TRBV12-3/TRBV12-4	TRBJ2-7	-	CASSLGGQGSEQYF	TGTGCCAGCAGTTTAGGGGGACAGGGCTCGGAGCAGTACTTC
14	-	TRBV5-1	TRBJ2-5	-	CASSLSLAKETQYF	TGCGCCAGCAGCTTGTCATTAGCTAAAGAGACCCAGTACTTC
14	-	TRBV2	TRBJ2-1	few	CASSGDSSYNEQFF	TGTGCCAGCAGCGGAGATTCTTCCTACAATGAGCAGTTCTTC
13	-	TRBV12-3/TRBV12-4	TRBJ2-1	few	CASSLVAANEQFF	TGTGCCAGCAGTTTAGTCGCTGCGAATGAGCAGTTCTTC
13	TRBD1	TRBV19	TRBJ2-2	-	CATRTGRTGELFF	TGTGCCACCCGGACAGGGCGAACCGGGGAGCTGTTTTTT
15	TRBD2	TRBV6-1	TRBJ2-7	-	CASSITGLSPSEQYF	TGTGCCAGCAGTATAACGGGACTATCCCCTTCCGAGCAGTACTTC
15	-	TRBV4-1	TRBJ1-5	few	CASSQDPGEGQPQHF	TGCGCCAGCAGCCAAGATCCAGGAGAGGGTCAGCCCCAGCATTTT
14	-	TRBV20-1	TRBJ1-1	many	CSANQQGRSTEAFF	TGCAGTGCTAACCAACAGGGTAGGAGCACTGAAGCTTTCTTT
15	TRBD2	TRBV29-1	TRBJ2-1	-	CSVGASGRALSEQFF	TGCAGCGTTGGAGCTAGCGGGAGGGCCCTCAGTGAGCAGTTCTTC
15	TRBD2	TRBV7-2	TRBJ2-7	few	CASSQRGLALYEQYF	TGTGCCAGCAGCCAGAGGGGACTAGCGTTGTACGAGCAGTACTTC
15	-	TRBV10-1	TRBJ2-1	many	CASSDGQLDYNEQFF	TGCGCCAGCAGTGACGGACAGCTAGACTACAATGAGCAGTTCTTC
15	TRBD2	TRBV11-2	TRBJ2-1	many	CASSSVAGAYNEQFF	TGTGCCAGCAGCTCGGTAGCGGGAGCCTACAATGAGCAGTTCTTC
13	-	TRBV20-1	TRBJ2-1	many	CSAPTVAYNEQFF	TGCAGTGCTCCCACAGTAGCCTACAATGAGCAGTTCTTC
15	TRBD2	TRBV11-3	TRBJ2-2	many	CASSLAGRITGELFF	TGTGCCAGCAGCTTAGCCGGGAGGATAACCGGGGAGCTGTTTTTT
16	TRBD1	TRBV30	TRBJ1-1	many	CAWSHNRGGSGTEAFF	TGTGCCTGGAGTCACAACAGGGGGGGGAGCGGCACTGAAGCTTTCTTT
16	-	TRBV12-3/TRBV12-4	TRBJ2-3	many	CASINIISPGADTQYF	TGTGCCAGCATCAACATTATCTCCCCCGGGGCAGATACGCAGTATTTT
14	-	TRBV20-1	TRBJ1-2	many	CSAREALLLHGYTF	TGCAGTGCTAGAGAAGCCCTCCTCCTCCATGGCTACACCTTC
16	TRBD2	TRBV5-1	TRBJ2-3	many	CASSLGLASHTDTQYF	TGCGCCAGCAGCTTGGGACTAGCGTCACACACAGATACGCAGTATTTT
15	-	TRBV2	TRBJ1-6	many	CASSPAGAYNSPLHF	TGTGCCAGCAGTCCCGCAGGGGCGTATAATTCACCCCTCCACTTT
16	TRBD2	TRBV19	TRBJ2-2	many	CASSIGLAVNTGELFF	TGTGCCAGTAGTATCGGTCTAGCGGTGAACACCGGGGAGCTGTTTTTT
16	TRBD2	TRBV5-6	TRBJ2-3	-	CASLPGLAGVGDTQYF	TGTGCCAGCCTCCCCGGACTAGCGGGAGTGGGAGATACGCAGTATTTT
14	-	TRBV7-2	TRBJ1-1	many	CASSSRDMNTEAFF	TGTGCCAGCAGCTCCAGGGATATGAACACTGAAGCTTTCTTT
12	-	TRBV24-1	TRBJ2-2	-	CATSAETGELFF	TGTGCCACCAGTGCCGAGACCGGGGAGCTGTTTTTT
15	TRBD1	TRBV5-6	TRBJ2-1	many	CASSSDRVQRNEQFF	TGTGCCAGCAGTTCAGACAGGGTTCAGAGGAATGAGCAGTTCTTC
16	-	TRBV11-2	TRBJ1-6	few	CASSLWVSSYNSPLHF	TGTGCCAGCAGCCTTTGGGTCAGCTCCTATAATTCACCCCTCCACTTT
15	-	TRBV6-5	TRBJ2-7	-	CASSYDRDITYEQYF	TGTGCCAGCAGTTACGACCGGGACATAACCTACGAGCAGTACTTC
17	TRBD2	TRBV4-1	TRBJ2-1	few	CASSQEIVAGYSGEQFF	TGCGCCAGCAGCCAAGAAATAGTAGCGGGATATTCTGGTGAGCAGTTCTTC
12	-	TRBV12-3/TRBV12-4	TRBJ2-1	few	CASSLWKGEQFF	TGTGCCAGCAGTTTATGGAAGGGTGAGCAGTTCTTC
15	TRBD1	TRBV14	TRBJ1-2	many	CASSRTGGIGRGYTF	TGTGCCAGCAGCAGGACAGGGGGAATAGGTCGTGGCTACACCTTC
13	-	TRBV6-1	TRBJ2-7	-	CASISDNKDEQYF	TGTGCCAGCATTTCGGACAATAAAGACGAGCAGTACTTC
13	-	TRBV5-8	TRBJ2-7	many	CASAAGLGGEQYF	TGTGCCAGCGCAGCGGGTCTCGGAGGCGAGCAGTACTTC
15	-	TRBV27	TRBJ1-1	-	CASSLSRVRDTEAFF	TGTGCCAGCAGTTTATCCAGGGTTCGCGACACTGAAGCTTTCTTT
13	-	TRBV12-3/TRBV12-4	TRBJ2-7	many	CASSFGFYYEQYF	TGTGCCAGCAGTTTCGGATTCTACTACGAGCAGTACTTC
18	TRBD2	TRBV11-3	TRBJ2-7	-	CASSFLAGTSGRSLLQYF	TGTGCCAGCAGCTTCTTAGCGGGAACTAGCGGGAGGTCCTTATTGCAGTACTTC
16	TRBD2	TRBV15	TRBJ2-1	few	CATSRDRSGNGGEQFF	TGTGCCACCAGCAGAGATCGGAGCGGGAATGGGGGTGAGCAGTTCTTC
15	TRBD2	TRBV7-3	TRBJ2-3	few	CASSASGRGADTQYF	TGTGCCAGCAGCGCTAGCGGGAGGGGCGCAGATACGCAGTATTTT
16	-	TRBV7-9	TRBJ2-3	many	CASSLPPIDSTDTQYF	TGTGCCAGCAGCTTACCACCAATCGACAGCACAGATACGCAGTATTTT
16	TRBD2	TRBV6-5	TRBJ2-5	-	CASSYGTSGREETQYF	TGTGCCAGCAGTTACGGGACTAGCGGGAGGGAAGAGACCCAGTACTTC
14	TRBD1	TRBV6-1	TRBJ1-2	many	CASRRDRNFYGYTF	TGTGCCAGCAGGCGGGACAGAAACTTCTATGGCTACACCTTC